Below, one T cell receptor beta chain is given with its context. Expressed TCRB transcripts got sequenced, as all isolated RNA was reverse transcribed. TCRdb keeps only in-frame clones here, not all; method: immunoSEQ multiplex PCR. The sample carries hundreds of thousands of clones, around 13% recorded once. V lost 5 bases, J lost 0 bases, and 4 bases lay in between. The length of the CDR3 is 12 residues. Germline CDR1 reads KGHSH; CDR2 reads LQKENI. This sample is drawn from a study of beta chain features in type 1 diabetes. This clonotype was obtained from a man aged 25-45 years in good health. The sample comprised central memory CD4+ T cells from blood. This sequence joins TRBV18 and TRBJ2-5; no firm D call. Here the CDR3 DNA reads TGTGCCAGCTCATCCAACCAAGAGACCCAGTACTTC. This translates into CASSSNQETQYF.